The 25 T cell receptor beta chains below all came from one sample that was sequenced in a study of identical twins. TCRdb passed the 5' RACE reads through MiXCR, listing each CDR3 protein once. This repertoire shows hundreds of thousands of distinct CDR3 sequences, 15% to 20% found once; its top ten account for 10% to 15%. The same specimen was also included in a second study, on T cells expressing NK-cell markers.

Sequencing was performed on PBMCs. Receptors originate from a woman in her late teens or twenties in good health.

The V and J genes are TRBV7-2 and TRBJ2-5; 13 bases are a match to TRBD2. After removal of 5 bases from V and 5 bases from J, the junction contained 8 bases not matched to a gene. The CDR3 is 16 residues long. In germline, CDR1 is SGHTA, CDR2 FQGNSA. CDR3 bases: TGTGCCAGCAGCACAAGGACTAGCGGGAGAGGGGAGACCCAGTACTTC. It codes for CASSTRTSGRGETQYF.

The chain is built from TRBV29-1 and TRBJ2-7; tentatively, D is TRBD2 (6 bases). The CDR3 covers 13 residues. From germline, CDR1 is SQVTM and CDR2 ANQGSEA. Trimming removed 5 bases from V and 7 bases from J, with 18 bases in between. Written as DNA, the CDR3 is TGCAGCGTTAACTTTAGCGGTTCTGGTGAGCAGTACTTC. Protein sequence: CSVNFSGSGEQYF.

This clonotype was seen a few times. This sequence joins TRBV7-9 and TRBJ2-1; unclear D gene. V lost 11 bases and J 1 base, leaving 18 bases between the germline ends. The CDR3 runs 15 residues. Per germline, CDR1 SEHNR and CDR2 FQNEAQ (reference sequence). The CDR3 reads CARTPLAVSYNEQFF. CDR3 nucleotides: TGTGCCCGAACCCCACTGGCGGTTTCCTACAATGAGCAGTTCTTC.

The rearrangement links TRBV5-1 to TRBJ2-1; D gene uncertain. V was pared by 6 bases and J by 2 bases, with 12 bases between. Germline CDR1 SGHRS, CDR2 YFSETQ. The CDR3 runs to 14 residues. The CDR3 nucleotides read TGCGCCAGCACGAGCGCCAGTACCTACAATGAGCAGTTCTTC. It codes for CASTSASTYNEQFF.

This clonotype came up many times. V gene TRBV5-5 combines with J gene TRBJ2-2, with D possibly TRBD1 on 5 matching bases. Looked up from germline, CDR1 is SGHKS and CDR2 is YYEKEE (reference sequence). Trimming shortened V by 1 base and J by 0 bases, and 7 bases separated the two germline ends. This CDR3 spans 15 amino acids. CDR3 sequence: CASSLTGSNTGELFF. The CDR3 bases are TGTGCCAGCAGCTTGACAGGATCGAACACCGGGGAGCTGTTTTTT.

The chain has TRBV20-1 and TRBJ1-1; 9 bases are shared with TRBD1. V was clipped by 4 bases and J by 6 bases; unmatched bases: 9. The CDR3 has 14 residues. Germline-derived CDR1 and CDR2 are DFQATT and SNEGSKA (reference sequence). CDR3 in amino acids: CSAIPGQGRSEAFF. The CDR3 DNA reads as TGCAGTGCTATTCCGGGACAGGGTCGTTCTGAAGCTTTCTTT.

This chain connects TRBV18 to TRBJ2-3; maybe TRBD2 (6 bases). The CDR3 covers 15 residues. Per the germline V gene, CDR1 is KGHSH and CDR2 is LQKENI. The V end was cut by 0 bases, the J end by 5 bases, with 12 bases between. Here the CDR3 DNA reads TGTGCCAGCTCACCACCGGGCCTGGGGGGAGATACGCAGTATTTT. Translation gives CASSPPGLGGDTQYF.

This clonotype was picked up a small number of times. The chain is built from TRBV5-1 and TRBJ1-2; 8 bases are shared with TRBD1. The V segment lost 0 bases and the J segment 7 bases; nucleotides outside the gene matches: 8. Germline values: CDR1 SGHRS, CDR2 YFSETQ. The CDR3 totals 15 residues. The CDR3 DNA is TGCGCCAGCAGCTTGGCTGGACAGGGAAGCGTTGGCTACACCTTC. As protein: CASSLAGQGSVGYTF.

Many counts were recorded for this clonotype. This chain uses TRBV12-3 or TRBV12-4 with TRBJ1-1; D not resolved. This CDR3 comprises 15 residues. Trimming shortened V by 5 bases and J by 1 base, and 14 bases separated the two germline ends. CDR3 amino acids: CASSPPYGRNTEAFF. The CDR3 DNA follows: TGTGCCAGCAGTCCCCCGTATGGACGGAACACTGAAGCTTTCTTT.

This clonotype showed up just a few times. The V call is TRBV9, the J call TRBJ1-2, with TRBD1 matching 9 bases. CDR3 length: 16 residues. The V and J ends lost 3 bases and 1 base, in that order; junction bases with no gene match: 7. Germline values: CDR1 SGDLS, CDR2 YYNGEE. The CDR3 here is CASSDSEDRGNYGYTF. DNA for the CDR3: TGTGCCAGCAGCGATTCCGAGGACAGGGGTAACTATGGCTACACCTTC.

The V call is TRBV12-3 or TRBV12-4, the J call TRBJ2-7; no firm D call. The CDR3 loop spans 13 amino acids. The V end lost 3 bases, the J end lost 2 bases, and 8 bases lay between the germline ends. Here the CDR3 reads CASSLKLTYEQYF. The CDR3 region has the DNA TGTGCCAGCAGTTTGAAATTGACCTACGAGCAGTACTTC.

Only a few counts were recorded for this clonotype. The CDR3 region has the DNA TGTGCCAGCAGTTCCCGGGGGAGATCCTATAATTCACCCCTCCACTTT. This sequence encodes CASSSRGRSYNSPLHF. The rearrangement joins TRBV12-3 or TRBV12-4 to TRBJ1-6; maybe TRBD1 (5 bases). The CDR3 consists of 16 residues. Trimming stripped 4 bases from V and 1 base from J, with 11 bases between.

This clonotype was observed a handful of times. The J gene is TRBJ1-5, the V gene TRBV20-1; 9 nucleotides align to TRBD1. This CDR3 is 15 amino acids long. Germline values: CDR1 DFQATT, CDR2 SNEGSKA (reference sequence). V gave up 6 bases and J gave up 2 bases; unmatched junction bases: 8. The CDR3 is CSARSQGAGNQPQHF. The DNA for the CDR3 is TGCAGTGCGCGGTCACAGGGGGCTGGCAATCAGCCCCAGCATTTT.

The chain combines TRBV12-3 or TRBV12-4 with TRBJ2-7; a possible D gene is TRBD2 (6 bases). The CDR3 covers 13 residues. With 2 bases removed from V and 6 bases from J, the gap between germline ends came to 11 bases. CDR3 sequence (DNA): TGTGCCAGCAGTTTACCCACTAGCAGCGAGCAGTACTTC. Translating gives CASSLPTSSEQYF.

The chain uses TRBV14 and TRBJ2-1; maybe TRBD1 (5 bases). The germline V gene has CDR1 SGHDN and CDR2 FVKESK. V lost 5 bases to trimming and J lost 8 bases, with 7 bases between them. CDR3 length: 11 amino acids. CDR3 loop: CASSIRDEQFF. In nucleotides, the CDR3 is TGTGCCAGCAGCATCAGGGATGAGCAGTTCTTC.

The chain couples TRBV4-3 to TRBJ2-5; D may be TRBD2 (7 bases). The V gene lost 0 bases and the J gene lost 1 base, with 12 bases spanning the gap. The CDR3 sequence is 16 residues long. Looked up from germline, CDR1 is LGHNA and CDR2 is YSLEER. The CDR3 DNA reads TGCGCCAGCAGCCAAGATGTGGCGGGGGCCCAAGAGACCCAGTACTTC. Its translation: CASSQDVAGAQETQYF.

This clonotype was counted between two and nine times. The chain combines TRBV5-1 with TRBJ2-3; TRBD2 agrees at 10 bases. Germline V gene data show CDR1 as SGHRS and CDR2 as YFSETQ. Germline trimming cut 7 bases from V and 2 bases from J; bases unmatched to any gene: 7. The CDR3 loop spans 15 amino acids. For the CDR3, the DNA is TGCGCCAGCCGTGCCGGGACTAGCGACACAGATACGCAGTATTTT. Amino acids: CASRAGTSDTDTQYF.

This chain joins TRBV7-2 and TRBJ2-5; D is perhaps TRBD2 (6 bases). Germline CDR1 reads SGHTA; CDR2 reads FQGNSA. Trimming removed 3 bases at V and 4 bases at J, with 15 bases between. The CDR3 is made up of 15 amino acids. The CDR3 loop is CASSFSWGSGETQYF. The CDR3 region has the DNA TGTGCCAGCAGCTTCTCATGGGGTAGCGGAGAGACCCAGTACTTC.

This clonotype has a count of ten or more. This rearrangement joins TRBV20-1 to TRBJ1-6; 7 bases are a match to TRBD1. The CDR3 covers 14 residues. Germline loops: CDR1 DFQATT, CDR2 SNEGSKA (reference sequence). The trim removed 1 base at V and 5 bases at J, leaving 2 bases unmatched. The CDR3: CSARGDSNNSPLHF. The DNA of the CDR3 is TGCAGTGCTAGAGGGGACAGCAATAATTCACCCCTCCACTTT.

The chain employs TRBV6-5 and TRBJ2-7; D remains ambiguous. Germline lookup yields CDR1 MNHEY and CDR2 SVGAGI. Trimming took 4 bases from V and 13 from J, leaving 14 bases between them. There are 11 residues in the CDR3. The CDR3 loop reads CASSSQDRNYF. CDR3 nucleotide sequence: TGTGCCAGCAGTTCCCAGGACCGTAATTACTTC.

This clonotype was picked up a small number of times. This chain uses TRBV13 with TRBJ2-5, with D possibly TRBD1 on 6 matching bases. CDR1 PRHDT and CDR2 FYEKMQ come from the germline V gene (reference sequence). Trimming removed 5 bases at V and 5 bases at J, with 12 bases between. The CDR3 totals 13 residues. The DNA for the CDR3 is TGTGCCAGCAGCCTTCAGGGGACGGAGACCCAGTACTTC. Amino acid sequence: CASSLQGTETQYF.

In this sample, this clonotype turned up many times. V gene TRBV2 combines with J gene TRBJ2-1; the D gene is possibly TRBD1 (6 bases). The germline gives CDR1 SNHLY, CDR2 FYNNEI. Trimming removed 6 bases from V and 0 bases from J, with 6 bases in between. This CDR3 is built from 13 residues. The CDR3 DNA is TGTGCCAGCAGGGACAGCTCCTACAATGAGCAGTTCTTC. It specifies CASRDSSYNEQFF.

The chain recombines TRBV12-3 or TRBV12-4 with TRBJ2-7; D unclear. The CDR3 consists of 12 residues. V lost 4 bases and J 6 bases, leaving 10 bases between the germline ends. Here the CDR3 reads CASSSQFSEQYF. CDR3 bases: TGTGCCAGCAGTTCACAATTCTCCGAGCAGTACTTC.

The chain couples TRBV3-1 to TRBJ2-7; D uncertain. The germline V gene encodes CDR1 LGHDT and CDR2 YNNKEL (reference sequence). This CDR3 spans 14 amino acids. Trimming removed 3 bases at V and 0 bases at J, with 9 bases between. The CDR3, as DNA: TGTGCCAGCAGCCAGCTCATCGCCTCCTACGAGCAGTACTTC. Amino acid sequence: CASSQLIASYEQYF.

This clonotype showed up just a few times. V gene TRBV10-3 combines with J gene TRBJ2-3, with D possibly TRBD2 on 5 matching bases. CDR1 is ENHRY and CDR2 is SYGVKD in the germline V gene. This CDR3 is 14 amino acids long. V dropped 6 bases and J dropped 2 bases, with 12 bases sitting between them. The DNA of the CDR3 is TGTGCCATCAGCACTAGACCTACCACAGATACGCAGTATTTT. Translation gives CAISTRPTTDTQYF.